The sequence of this T cell receptor (beta chain) was determined in a study of T cells in tumors after PD-1 blockade. Turning to the study itself: Either cemiplimab 350 mg every 2 weeks or pembrolizumab 200 mg every 3 weeks was given.

In its sample, this clone ranks as medium-sized. Repertoires were generated with immunoSEQ multiplex PCR, while TCRdb's copy carries only in-frame clones and drops some. The sample lists about 47,000 clones, about four fifths seen once, with about a sixth in the top ten. The CDR3 sequence is 14 residues long. Germline values: CDR1 SNHLY, CDR2 FYNNEI. Trimming stripped 2 bases from V and 4 bases from J, with 9 bases between. The V and J genes are TRBV2 and TRBJ1-5; no firm D call. Source: PBMCs, taken before anti-PD-1 treatment. The origin of this receptor is a human donor with basal cell carcinoma. The CDR3 region has the DNA TGTGCCAGCAGTGAATCCAGCGGAAATCAGCCCCAGCATTTT. It yields the protein CASSESSGNQPQHF.